These 27 T cell receptor beta chains were sequenced from one sample in a study of blood T cell repertoires in COVID-19. This table comes from immunoSEQ multiplex PCR, and its TCRdb copy is limited to in-frame clones, with some not included. This sample yields 400,000 to 450,000 clones, of which over 85% are seen a single time; 0.75% to 0.85% belongs to the top ten. The sequenced sample was peripheral blood. The receptors come from a man between 18 and 29 years old with COVID-19, enrolled during active disease.

The rearrangement uses TRBV15 and TRBJ2-5; D gene uncertain. The germline gives CDR1 LNHNV, CDR2 YYDKDF (reference sequence). The CDR3 contains 13 residues. Trimming stripped 3 bases from V and 4 bases from J, with 9 bases between. CDR3 nucleotide sequence: TGTGCCACCAGCAGTTCCGAGGTAGAGACCCAGTACTTC. This sequence encodes CATSSSEVETQYF.

This clone was counted once. The gene calls are TRBV12-3 or TRBV12-4 and TRBJ2-5; D is uncertain. The CDR3 runs 13 residues. V was pared by 6 bases and J by 4 bases, with 12 bases between. The CDR3 DNA reads TGTGCCAGCAGCCGCTCAAGCCCAGAGACCCAGTACTTC. Protein product: CASSRSSPETQYF.

The rearrangement joins TRBV19 to TRBJ1-1; weak D call: TRBD1 (5 bases). There are 14 residues in the CDR3. Germline values: CDR1 LNHDA, CDR2 SQIVND (reference sequence). V was pared by 4 bases and J by 7 bases, with 16 bases between. The CDR3 coding sequence is TGTGCCAGTAGTAAGCAGGGTAACTCCATTGAAGCTTTCTTT. This gives the protein CASSKQGNSIEAFF.

As to this clone: The same CDR3 can be traced to other DNA sequences in this sample. The chain joins TRBV5-1 to TRBJ1-1; TRBD1 matches at 11 bases. Germline V CDR1 and CDR2: SGHRS, YFSETQ. The CDR3 contains 16 residues. With V trimmed by 0 bases and J by 3 bases, 4 bases remained unmatched. CDR3 protein: CASSLGTGGPYTEAFF. DNA for the CDR3: TGCGCCAGCAGCTTGGGGACAGGGGGCCCCTACACTGAAGCTTTCTTT.

The chain links TRBV2 to TRBJ2-5; D unresolved. Germline V CDR1 and CDR2: SNHLY, FYNNEI. Trimming removed 4 bases from V and 3 bases from J, with 6 bases in between. This CDR3 has 12 amino acids. The CDR3 coding sequence is TGTGCCAGCAGTGGACTGGAAGAGACCCAGTACTTC. This sequence encodes CASSGLEETQYF.

This clone showed up just once. The chain employs TRBV2 and TRBJ2-3; no clear D. The CDR3 is made up of 13 amino acids. V lost 8 bases, J lost 2 bases, and 11 bases lay in between. Germline loops: CDR1 SNHLY, CDR2 FYNNEI. The chain's CDR3 is CASPGPYTDTQYF. The CDR3 DNA reads as TGTGCCAGCCCGGGTCCCTACACAGATACGCAGTATTTT.

The rearrangement links TRBV19 to TRBJ2-5, with a tentative D call TRBD2 (6 bases). From germline, CDR1 is LNHDA and CDR2 SQIVND (reference sequence). The V gene lost 4 bases and the J gene lost 5 bases, with 17 bases spanning the gap. This CDR3 contains 15 residues. The CDR3 coding sequence is TGTGCCAGTAGTACCTCAGGGAGGCCGGGGGAGACCCAGTACTTC. Residues: CASSTSGRPGETQYF. The variable domain in full, completed from reference TRBV19 and TRBJ2-5, reads DGGITQSPKYLFRKEGQNVTLSCEQNLNHDAMYWYRQDPGQGLRLIYYSQIVNDFQKGDIAEGYSVSREKKESFPLTVTSAQKNPTAFYLCASSTSGRPGETQYFGPGTRLLVL.

V gene TRBV2 combines with J gene TRBJ1-2, with a tentative D call TRBD1 (5 bases). V was pared by 3 bases and J by 8 bases, with 16 bases between. CDR3 length equals 14 residues. Germline CDR1 and CDR2: SNHLY and FYNNEI. The CDR3 loop reads CASSDTTVAGGYTF. The DNA of the CDR3 is TGTGCCAGCAGTGACACGACAGTGGCGGGGGGCTACACCTTC. Filled out from reference TRBV2 and TRBJ1-2, the complete variable domain reads EPEVTQTPSHQVTQMGQEVILRCVPISNHLYFYWYRQILGQKVEFLVSFYNNEISEKSEIFDDQFSVERPDGSNFTLKIRSTKLEDSAMYFCASSDTTVAGGYTFGSGTRLTVV.

For this clone: Distinct nucleotide sequences in the sample also encode this CDR3. V is TRBV11-3 and J is TRBJ2-3, with 7 bases fitting TRBD2. Germline V gives CDR1 SGHNT, CDR2 YENEEA. V gave up 4 bases and J gave up 2 bases; unmatched junction bases: 6. This CDR3 region has 15 residues. The CDR3 region is CASSSGGGDTDTQYF. The CDR3 bases are TGTGCCAGCAGCTCGGGAGGAGGAGACACAGATACGCAGTATTTT.

This sequence joins TRBV29-1 and TRBJ2-6; D might be TRBD2 (5 bases). The ends were cut back, 5 bases at V and 1 base at J, with 12 bases in the middle. The CDR3 is 15 amino acids. CDR1 and CDR2 (germline): SQVTM, ANQGSEA. The CDR3 reads CSVSEGGSGANVLTF. CDR3 coding DNA: TGCAGCGTTTCCGAGGGTGGATCTGGGGCCAACGTCCTGACTTTC.

The chain is built from TRBV5-4 and TRBJ2-1; the match to TRBD1 covers 10 bases. Germline lookup yields CDR1 SGHNT and CDR2 YYREEE (reference sequence). CDR3 length: 15 residues. Trimming at V came to 0 bases and at J to 8 bases, leaving 5 bases not matched to a gene. Here the CDR3 DNA reads TGTGCCAGCAGCTTGGGGTTAGGGACAGGGGATGAGCAGTTCTTC. Protein sequence: CASSLGLGTGDEQFF.

V is TRBV7-9 and J is TRBJ2-1; a weak D match, TRBD2 (6 bases). The germline V gene encodes CDR1 SEHNR and CDR2 FQNEAQ (reference sequence). The CDR3 has 14 residues. Trimming removed 1 base at V and 6 bases at J, with 10 bases between. The CDR3 region has the DNA TGTGCCAGCAGCTTAGACGGGGGTCTCAATGAGCAGTTCTTC. This gives the protein CASSLDGGLNEQFF.

The chain carries TRBV9 and TRBJ2-5; 9 positions agree with TRBD1. V gave up 2 bases and J gave up 9 bases; unmatched junction bases: 8. Germline V gives CDR1 SGDLS, CDR2 YYNGEE. The CDR3 contains 14 residues. CDR3: CASSVDRGREAQYF. Written as DNA, the CDR3 is TGTGCCAGCAGCGTGGACAGGGGTAGGGAGGCCCAGTACTTC.

V gene TRBV30 combines with J gene TRBJ1-5; no clear D gene. Looked up from germline, CDR1 is GTSNPN and CDR2 is SVGIG (reference sequence). The CDR3 is made up of 12 amino acids. Trimming cost V 6 bases and J 0 bases, with 6 bases left between them. In nucleotides, the CDR3 is TGTGCCTGCGGGGATAGCAATCAGCCCCAGCATTTT. This gives the protein CACGDSNQPQHF.

The rearrangement uses TRBV5-1 and TRBJ2-1, with a possible D match to TRBD2 (5 bases). The CDR3 runs to 12 residues. The germline CDR1 and CDR2 sequences are SGHRS and YFSETQ. The ends were cut back, 0 bases at V and 10 bases at J, with 8 bases in the middle. CDR3 sequence (DNA): TGCGCCAGCAGCTTGGGTTTAGCGGAGCAGTTCTTC. Protein product: CASSLGLAEQFF.

This clone was found a few times. This chain joins TRBV12-3 or TRBV12-4 and TRBJ2-7; 9 bases line up with TRBD1. The junction had 4 bases not matched to a gene; V was cut back by 7 bases and J by 6 bases. This CDR3 contains 12 residues. In nucleotides, the CDR3 is TGTGCCAGCACCCGGACAGGGGTCGAGCAGTACTTC. Translating gives CASTRTGVEQYF.

The chain is built from TRBV7-8 and TRBJ2-5; tentative D call: TRBD2 (6 bases). The germline V and J ends were trimmed by 2 bases and 4 bases, with 17 bases remaining between them. Germline lookup yields CDR1 SGHVS and CDR2 FQNEAQ. There are 16 residues in the CDR3. The CDR3 DNA reads as TGTGCCAGCAGCTTACCGGGAGAGCAGGGTGGAGAGACCCAGTACTTC. This codes for CASSLPGEQGGETQYF.

The CDR3 region is CASSLGSGLTGELFF. CDR3 sequence (DNA): TGCGCCAGCAGCTTGGGTTCCGGGTTGACCGGGGAGCTGTTTTTT. The chain uses TRBV5-1 and TRBJ2-2, with D uncertain. Trimming shortened V by 0 bases and J by 5 bases, and 11 bases separated the two germline ends. This CDR3 is built from 15 residues. CDR1 SGHRS and CDR2 YFSETQ come from the germline V gene.

The chain links TRBV4-1 to TRBJ2-7; D may be TRBD2 (6 bases). V was trimmed by 3 bases and J by 1 base, leaving 19 bases between them. Germline V gene lookup returns CDR1 MGHRA and CDR2 YSYEKL. The CDR3 contains 17 residues. The CDR3 region is CASSQQRAGTISYEQYF. In DNA, the CDR3 is TGCGCCAGCAGCCAGCAGAGGGCGGGGACCATATCCTACGAGCAGTACTTC.

The chain couples TRBV7-8 to TRBJ1-5; 7 nucleotides align to TRBD1. Germline loops: CDR1 SGHVS, CDR2 FQNEAQ. The CDR3 runs 16 residues. V lost 5 bases, J lost 4 bases, and 11 bases stayed unmatched. The CDR3 is CASSRGGRGPNQPQHF. CDR3 bases: TGTGCCAGCAGCCGAGGGGGCAGGGGACCAAATCAGCCCCAGCATTTT.

The gene calls are TRBV7-2 and TRBJ2-1; 9 bases map to TRBD1. This CDR3 has 13 amino acids. V gave up 5 bases and J gave up 9 bases; unmatched junction bases: 5. The germline CDR1 and CDR2 sequences are SGHTA and FQGNSA. CDR3 nucleotides: TGTGCCAGCAGCCTACAGGGGGCGGGTGAGCAGTTCTTC. Its protein is CASSLQGAGEQFF.

There are a few counts of this clone. The J gene is TRBJ2-3, the V gene TRBV5-6; 11 nucleotides match TRBD2. With V trimmed by 3 bases and J by 1 base, 4 bases remained unmatched. The V gene's germline CDR1 is SGHDT and CDR2 YYEEEE. This CDR3 is built from 16 residues. The CDR3 sequence is CASSSALAGGTDTQYF. DNA of the CDR3: TGTGCCAGCAGCTCCGCACTAGCGGGGGGCACAGATACGCAGTATTTT.

J is TRBJ1-2 and V is TRBV11-3, with D perhaps TRBD1 (5 bases). V lost 5 bases and J 7 bases, leaving 14 bases between the germline ends. The CDR3 has 13 amino acids. CDR1 and CDR2 from the germline V gene are SGHNT and YENEEA. The chain's CDR3 is CASSPRGFPGYTF. CDR3 coding DNA: TGTGCCAGCAGCCCCCGGGGGTTTCCTGGCTACACCTTC.

The chain uses TRBV19 and TRBJ1-2, with D possibly being TRBD1 (6 bases). Trimming pared 1 base from V and 10 bases from J, leaving 13 bases between. CDR1 is LNHDA, CDR2 SQIVND, per germline (reference sequence). The CDR3 covers 13 residues. The CDR3 DNA sequence: TGTGCCAGTAGTATAGGTTCGGACAGCTACTACACCTTC. It encodes CASSIGSDSYYTF.

The chain links TRBV18 to TRBJ1-1; D is undetermined. CDR1 and CDR2 (germline): KGHSH, LQKENI. Trimming removed 2 bases from V and 5 bases from J, with 12 bases in between. The CDR3 extends over 14 amino acids. This chain's CDR3 is CASSPWPGMTEAFF. CDR3 nucleotides: TGTGCCAGCTCACCATGGCCGGGTATGACTGAAGCTTTCTTT.

This clone appeared a few times. This chain joins TRBV6-4 and TRBJ1-3; no reliable D call. The V gene lost 4 bases and the J gene lost 4 bases, with 14 bases spanning the gap. The CDR3 totals 15 residues. Germline CDR1 is MRHNA and CDR2 is SNTAGT. The CDR3 sequence: CASSGFTLKGNTIYF. CDR3 DNA sequence: TGTGCCAGCAGTGGCTTTACTCTGAAGGGAAACACCATATATTTT.

V and J are TRBV19 and TRBJ2-7; D is possibly TRBD2 (6 bases). The germline V gene encodes CDR1 LNHDA and CDR2 SQIVND (reference sequence). The V end lost 3 bases, the J end lost 5 bases, and 14 bases lay between the germline ends. This CDR3 is built from 14 residues. Here the CDR3 DNA reads TGTGCCAGTAGTATTGTCCCAGGAGGGGACGAGCAGTACTTC. It is translated as CASSIVPGGDEQYF.